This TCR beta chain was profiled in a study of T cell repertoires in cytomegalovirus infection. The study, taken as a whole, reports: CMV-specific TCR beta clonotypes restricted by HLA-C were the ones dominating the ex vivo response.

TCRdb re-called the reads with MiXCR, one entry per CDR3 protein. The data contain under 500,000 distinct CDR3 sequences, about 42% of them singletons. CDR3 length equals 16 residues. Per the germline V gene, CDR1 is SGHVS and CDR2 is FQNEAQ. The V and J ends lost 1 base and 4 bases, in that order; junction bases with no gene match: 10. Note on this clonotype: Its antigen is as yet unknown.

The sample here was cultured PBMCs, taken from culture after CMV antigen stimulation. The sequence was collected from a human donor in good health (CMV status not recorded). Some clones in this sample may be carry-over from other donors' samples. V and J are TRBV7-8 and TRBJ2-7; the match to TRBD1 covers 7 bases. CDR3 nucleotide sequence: TGTGCCAGCAGCTTAGACAGGGGATTCCTGAGGTACGAGCAGTACTTC. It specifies CASSLDRGFLRYEQYF.